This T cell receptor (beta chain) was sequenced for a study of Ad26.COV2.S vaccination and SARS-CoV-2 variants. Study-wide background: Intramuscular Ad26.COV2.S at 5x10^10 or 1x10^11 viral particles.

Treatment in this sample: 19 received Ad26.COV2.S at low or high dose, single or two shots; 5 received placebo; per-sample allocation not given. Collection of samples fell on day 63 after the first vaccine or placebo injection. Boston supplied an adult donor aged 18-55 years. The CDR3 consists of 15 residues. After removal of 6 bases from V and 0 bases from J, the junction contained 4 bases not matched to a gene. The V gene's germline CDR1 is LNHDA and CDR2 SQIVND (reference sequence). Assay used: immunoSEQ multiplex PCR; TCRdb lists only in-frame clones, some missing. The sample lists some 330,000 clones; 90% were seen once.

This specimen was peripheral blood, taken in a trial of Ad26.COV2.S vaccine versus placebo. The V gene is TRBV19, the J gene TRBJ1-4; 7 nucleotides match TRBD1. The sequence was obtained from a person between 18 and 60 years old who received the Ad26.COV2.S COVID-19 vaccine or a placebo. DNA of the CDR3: TGTGCCAGTAGCAGACAGGGCGCAACTAATGAAAAACTGTTTTTT. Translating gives CASSRQGATNEKLFF.